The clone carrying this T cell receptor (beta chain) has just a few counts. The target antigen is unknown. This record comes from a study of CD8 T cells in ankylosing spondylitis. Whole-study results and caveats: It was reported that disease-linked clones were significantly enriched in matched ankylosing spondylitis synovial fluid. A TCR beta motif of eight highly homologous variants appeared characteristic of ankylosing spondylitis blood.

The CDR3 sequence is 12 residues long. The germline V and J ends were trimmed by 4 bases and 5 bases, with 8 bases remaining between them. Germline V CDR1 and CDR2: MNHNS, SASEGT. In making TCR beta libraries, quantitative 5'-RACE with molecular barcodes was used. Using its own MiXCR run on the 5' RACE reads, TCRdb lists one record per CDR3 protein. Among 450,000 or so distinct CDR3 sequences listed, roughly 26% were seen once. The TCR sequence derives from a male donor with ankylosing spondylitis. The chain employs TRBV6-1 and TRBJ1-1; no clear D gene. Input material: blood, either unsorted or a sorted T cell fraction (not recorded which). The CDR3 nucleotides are TGTGCCAGCAGTGCCCAGGTGACTGAAGCTTTCTTT. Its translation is CASSAQVTEAFF.